This T cell receptor beta chain originates from a study of blood T cell repertoires in COVID-19 (TCRdb year 2020). A note on the overall study: The collaborator samples originated in the United States, Italy and Spain and spanned the acute and convalescent phases of COVID-19. Deeply sampled blood TCRbeta repertoires from subjects exposed to, actively infected with, or recovered from COVID-19 were included in the dataset. The repertoires were released in a freely available public database meant as a resource for research on the immune response to SARS-CoV-2. Where available, HLA class I and class II types were obtained from metadata supplied by the sample provider rather than from assay-based typing. Nearly every sample came with metadata listing a de-identified subject ID, COVID-19 status, age in years and sex. The prospective study material was composed of cDNA or gDNA derived from T cells, B-cell-depleted T cells, or PBMCs. Samples were obtained from the ongoing ImmuneRACE study (first 160 participants) and from 950 to 1,500 subjects provided by 6 global collaborators.

The germline V gene provides CDR1 MGHRA and CDR2 YSYEKL. From the cysteine up to the phenylalanine, the CDR3 has a length of 15 residues. Solely the CDR3 DNA is kept, with 45 bases framed from the first base. Trimming takes 3 bases from V and 5 bases from J, and the germline ends sit 11 bases apart. TCRbeta CDR3 regions were amplified from genomic DNA using the immunoSEQ Assay, a bias-controlled multiplex PCR. Per the authors' processing: Nucleated cell counts per sample were estimated from amplification of reference gene primers within the assay. Sequence reads were collapsed and filtered to measure the absolute abundance of every unique TCRbeta CDR3 rearrangement. For each sample, productive Simpson clonality was calculated as the square root of Simpson's diversity index over productive rearrangements. TCRdb's version of the immuneACCESS table is confined to in-frame rearrangements and falls short of the full clone set. An unresolved V gene accounts for under half of the shortfall where checked; the remainder is of unknown origin. V, J and clone size are those of that table, while D and trimming were read from the DNA. The sample profile shows hundreds of thousands of clones; 80% to 90% of them were found once. In total, the top ten clones hold almost 1.5% of the sample.

Overall study results and their limits: Clinical and demographic metadata were provided uncurated, with the amount varying by source and participant.

The collaborating institutions used their own protocols to collect whole blood in K2EDTA tubes. For TCRbeta analysis, collaborators shipped samples as frozen whole blood, isolated PBMCs, or DNA extracted from either of those sample types. About this clone: This receptor's antigen is unknown. Qualities for individual bases were not recorded, and no much larger clone is one base off.

The chain uses TRBV4-1 and TRBJ1-6, with TRBD1 tentatively as D gene (5 bases match). The sequenced material came from peripheral blood. The sequence was collected from a woman aged 25 to 39 with active or convalescent COVID-19. The CDR3 reads CASSQEGRNNSPLHF. The DNA reads TGCGCCAGCAGCCAGGAGGGACGGAATAATTCACCCCTCCACTTT.